This T cell receptor (beta chain) was sequenced during a study of beta chain features in type 1 diabetes. Turning to the study itself: Similarity in age, gender and cell yields was seen between patients and healthy donors.

Expressed TCRB transcripts were sequenced, since all the RNA that had been isolated was reverse transcribed. The data were produced by immunoSEQ multiplex PCR, yet TCRdb's version contains in-frame clones alone and is incomplete. Of under 550,000 clones listed, about an eighth are singletons. This clone was counted between two and nine times. Its antigen is not known. Study results and caveats: Sequencing of cDNA might inflate the share of cells that strongly express TCR.

The TCR originated in a woman under 30 in good health. Sequenced sample: naive CD4+ T cells from blood.

The CDR3 DNA sequence: TGCGCCAGCAGCCAAGACCCTGGACAGGGGGAGTACTTC. It is translated as CASSQDPGQGEYF. V usage is TRBV4-1 and J usage is TRBJ2-7; TRBD1 agrees at 10 bases. The V segment lost 0 bases and the J segment 11 bases; nucleotides outside the gene matches: 4. This CDR3 is 13 amino acids long. Germline V gene lookup returns CDR1 MGHRA and CDR2 YSYEKL.